One sample yielded the 28 T cell receptor beta chains listed below, sequenced in a study of control samples from healthy donors and cancer patients. The repertoire was sequenced with immunoSEQ multiplex PCR; TCRdb's copy has only in-frame clones and lacks some. The table includes roughly 100,000 clones, almost 90% detected once. The source material was blood. The origin of the receptors is a man younger than 40 in good health.

The genes are TRBV6-2 or TRBV6-3 and TRBJ1-1; D not certain. V was pared by 0 bases and J by 7 bases, with 9 bases between. CDR3 length: 13 residues. CDR1 and CDR2 (germline): MNHEY, SVGEGT. CDR3 region: CASSYSGQLEAFF. In nucleotides, the CDR3 is TGTGCCAGCAGTTACTCGGGCCAACTTGAAGCTTTCTTT.

This rearrangement joins TRBV5-1 to TRBJ2-2; 8 bases are shared with TRBD1. CDR3 length equals 16 residues. V shed 4 bases, J shed 7 bases, and the junction held 12 bases outside the gene matches. Germline V CDR1 and CDR2: SGHRS, YFSETQ. The CDR3 bases are TGCGCCAGCAGCCGTTTGATCGGACAGGGAATCGGGGAGCTGTTTTTT. Translation: CASSRLIGQGIGELFF.

The chain couples TRBV29-1 to TRBJ2-5; D remains unclear. The V gene's germline CDR1 is SQVTM and CDR2 ANQGSEA. The ends were cut back, 2 bases at V and 2 bases at J, with 12 bases in the middle. The CDR3 runs to 14 residues. The CDR3 loop reads CSVEKTLAQETQYF. CDR3 sequence (DNA): TGCAGCGTTGAAAAGACTCTCGCGCAAGAGACCCAGTACTTC.

The chain recombines TRBV19 with TRBJ2-5; TRBD2 might be the D (6 bases). The germline V and J ends were trimmed by 4 bases and 4 bases, with 16 bases remaining between them. Germline V gene data show CDR1 as LNHDA and CDR2 as SQIVND (reference sequence). CDR3 length: 15 residues. CDR3 DNA sequence: TGTGCCAGTAGTAGCACGCCGGGAGTCGGAGAGACCCAGTACTTC. This encodes CASSSTPGVGETQYF.

A few counts support this clone. The rearrangement joins TRBV24-1 to TRBJ1-3; D is ambiguous. The CDR3 is 16 amino acids. The germline V and J ends were trimmed by 4 bases and 0 bases, with 12 bases remaining between them. Per germline, CDR1 KGHDR and CDR2 SFDVKD. The DNA of the CDR3 is TGTGCCACCAGTGACCCCGAAGGAACCTCTGGAAACACCATATATTTT. It yields the protein CATSDPEGTSGNTIYF.

The rearrangement joins TRBV5-6 to TRBJ2-3; D unresolved. V was pared by 1 base and J by 6 bases, with 3 bases between. The CDR3 is 11 residues long. Germline V gene data show CDR1 as SGHDT and CDR2 as YYEEEE. Here the CDR3 reads CASSLRDTQYF. CDR3 in DNA: TGTGCCAGCAGCTTGCGCGATACGCAGTATTTT.

V is TRBV12-3 or TRBV12-4 and J is TRBJ2-1; possible D gene TRBD2, 6 bases. V was trimmed by 2 bases and J by 15 bases, leaving 14 bases between them. The CDR3 has 12 amino acids. The DNA for the CDR3 is TGTGCCAGCAGTTTATCGAGGGACTCCCCGTTCTTC. Amino acids: CASSLSRDSPFF.

This chain links TRBV5-6 with TRBJ1-4, with D hard to call. CDR1 is SGHDT and CDR2 is YYEEEE in the germline V gene. CDR3 length: 13 residues. Trimming pared 0 bases from V and 7 bases from J, leaving 7 bases between. CDR3 residues: CASSLGQLEKLFF. Here the CDR3 DNA reads TGTGCCAGCAGCTTGGGACAACTTGAAAAACTGTTTTTT.

The chain uses TRBV19 and TRBJ2-2, with 9 bases aligning to TRBD2. This CDR3 contains 17 residues. The germline V gene has CDR1 LNHDA and CDR2 SQIVND (reference sequence). V lost 7 bases, J lost 4 bases, and 13 bases stayed unmatched. The CDR3 coding sequence is TGTGCCAGTACCGAATATAGCGGGAGCACGGGCACCGGGGAGCTGTTTTTT. Protein: CASTEYSGSTGTGELFF.

J is TRBJ2-3 and V is TRBV5-1; unclear D gene. Germline V gene lookup returns CDR1 SGHRS and CDR2 YFSETQ. V lost 0 bases and J lost 5, with 16 bases in between. The CDR3 runs to 16 residues. CDR3 region: CASSLVPWLDGDTQYF. The CDR3 coding sequence is TGCGCCAGCAGCTTGGTGCCCTGGCTAGACGGAGATACGCAGTATTTT.

There are a few counts of this clone. The chain carries TRBV5-1 and TRBJ2-7; D gene unclear. Trimming took 0 bases from V and 6 from J, leaving 10 bases between them. Germline V gene sequence: CDR1 SGHRS, CDR2 YFSETQ. This CDR3 is built from 13 residues. The chain's CDR3 is CASSLGRTSEQYF. The CDR3 region has the DNA TGCGCCAGCAGCTTGGGACGTACTTCCGAGCAGTACTTC.

The chain uses TRBV3-1 (or the pseudogene TRBV3-2) and TRBJ2-7; no definite D call. Germline V gives CDR1 LGHDT, CDR2 YNNKEL (reference sequence). Trimming cost V 4 bases and J 3 bases, with 4 bases left between them. This CDR3 contains 11 residues. The CDR3 loop reads CASSPYYEQYF. In nucleotides, the CDR3 is TGTGCCAGCAGCCCGTACTACGAGCAGTACTTC.

This clone was detected only once. The chain links TRBV7-9 to TRBJ1-1; the D is unclear. The CDR3 sequence is 14 residues long. Germline CDR1 SEHNR, CDR2 FQNEAQ (reference sequence). V shed 3 bases and J shed 1 base, with 9 bases lying between them. As DNA, the CDR3 is TGTGCCAGCAGCTTGACGGACGCGAACACTGAAGCTTTCTTT. It codes for CASSLTDANTEAFF.

This chain links TRBV11-2 with TRBJ2-3; weak D call: TRBD2 (5 bases). The CDR3 covers 13 residues. In germline, CDR1 is SGHAT, CDR2 FQNNGV. Trimming took 8 bases from V and 4 from J, leaving 13 bases between them. This CDR3 is CASRRAVADTQYF. Here the CDR3 DNA reads TGTGCCAGCCGACGAGCGGTAGCAGATACGCAGTATTTT.

V gene TRBV4-3 combines with J gene TRBJ1-2; no clear D. From germline, CDR1 is LGHNA and CDR2 YSLEER. Trimming took 1 base from V and 8 from J, leaving 17 bases between them. CDR3 size: 15 residues. The CDR3 DNA follows: TGCGCCAGCAGCCAAGGAGCAGGCCGCTATAGGGGCTACACCTTC. Protein: CASSQGAGRYRGYTF.

This rearrangement joins TRBV19 to TRBJ2-1; TRBD1 matches at 11 bases. With 5 bases clipped from V and 12 bases from J, the junction kept 6 bases outside the gene matches. This CDR3 has 13 amino acids. Looked up from germline, CDR1 is LNHDA and CDR2 is SQIVND (reference sequence). The CDR3, as DNA: TGTGCCAGTAGTCCGGACAGGGGGCGCGGGCAGTTCTTC. Its protein is CASSPDRGRGQFF.

This clone was counted a single time. This sequence joins TRBV6-4 and TRBJ2-1, with D perhaps TRBD2 (5 bases). The CDR3 is made up of 19 amino acids. Germline CDR1 reads MRHNA; CDR2 reads SNTAGT. Trimming removed 0 bases at V and 2 bases at J, with 20 bases between. This chain's CDR3 is CASSDSFMWRRDTYNEQFF. The CDR3 DNA reads as TGTGCCAGCAGTGACTCTTTTATGTGGAGGCGAGATACCTACAATGAGCAGTTCTTC.

The chain recombines TRBV3-1 (or the pseudogene TRBV3-2) with TRBJ2-6, with D hard to call. The ends were cut back, 0 bases at V and 0 bases at J, with 6 bases in the middle. This CDR3 spans 16 amino acids. Germline V lookup: CDR1 LGHDT, CDR2 YNNKEL (reference sequence). The CDR3 DNA reads TGTGCCAGCAGCCAAGATCGGACCTCTGGGGCCAACGTCCTGACTTTC. This codes for CASSQDRTSGANVLTF.

This rearrangement joins TRBV6-1 to TRBJ2-7; D is perhaps TRBD1 or TRBD2 (5 bases each). V dropped 0 bases and J dropped 3 bases, with 12 bases sitting between them. Germline V gives CDR1 MNHNS, CDR2 SASEGT. The CDR3 has 15 residues. Written as DNA, the CDR3 is TGTGCCAGCAGTGAAGCGGGTGGGGGTTTCTACGAGCAGTACTTC. It encodes CASSEAGGGFYEQYF.

The J gene is TRBJ2-3, the V gene TRBV5-1; TRBD1 is a possible D gene (7 bases). This CDR3 comprises 18 residues. The V end was cut by 5 bases, the J end by 4 bases, with 26 bases between. Looked up from germline, CDR1 is SGHRS and CDR2 is YFSETQ. CDR3 nucleotide sequence: TGCGCCAGCAGATCTCAGGGGGGCCGAGAGTCTATCGCAGATACGCAGTATTTT. It codes for CASRSQGGRESIADTQYF.

This clone appeared a few times. The chain combines TRBV5-1 with TRBJ1-1, with 9 bases matching TRBD1. The CDR3 is made up of 14 amino acids. Germline V gives CDR1 SGHRS, CDR2 YFSETQ. After removal of 1 base from V and 8 bases from J, the junction contained 6 bases not matched to a gene. CDR3: CASSLTGTGREAFF. For the CDR3, the DNA is TGCGCCAGCAGCTTGACCGGGACAGGGCGAGAAGCTTTCTTT.

The DNA of the CDR3 is TGTGCCAGTACCCCGCCAGGGTCTCGGTACGAGCAGTACTTC. Translation gives CASTPPGSRYEQYF. This chain uses TRBV19 with TRBJ2-7; D is possibly TRBD1 (5 bases). Trimming pared 7 bases from V and 4 bases from J, leaving 17 bases between. In germline, CDR1 is LNHDA, CDR2 SQIVND (reference sequence). This CDR3 is built from 14 residues.

This sequence joins TRBV7-3 and TRBJ2-1; possibly TRBD2 for D (6 bases). Trimming removed 4 bases at V and 6 bases at J, with 13 bases between. The CDR3 sequence is 14 residues long. Germline-derived CDR1 and CDR2 are SGHTA and FQGTGA. CDR3 loop: CASSSRLTSNEQFF. CDR3 DNA: TGTGCCAGCAGCTCCAGATTGACTAGCAATGAGCAGTTCTTC.

The chain carries TRBV7-3 and TRBJ2-7, with no clear D. CDR3 length: 13 amino acids. V lost 6 bases and J 0 bases, leaving 9 bases between the germline ends. Germline CDR1 is SGHTA and CDR2 is FQGTGA. This CDR3 is CASSLDPSYEQYF. In DNA form, the CDR3 reads TGTGCCAGCAGTCTTGACCCCTCCTACGAGCAGTACTTC.

The chain has TRBV10-2 and TRBJ2-7, with 10 bases identical to TRBD2. The CDR3 totals 16 residues. V dropped 2 bases and J dropped 3; count of bases not matched to a gene: 7. CDR1 is WSHSY and CDR2 is SAAADI in the germline V gene. CDR3 DNA: TGCGCCAGCAGTGAGGGTCTAGCGGGAGTTGTCTACGAGCAGTACTTC. Its protein is CASSEGLAGVVYEQYF.

The CDR3 reads CSVAWTGGNEKLFF. Here the CDR3 DNA reads TGCAGCGTTGCCTGGACAGGGGGGAACGAAAAACTGTTTTTT. The chain has TRBV29-1 and TRBJ1-4; 10 bases are shared with TRBD1. The CDR3 contains 14 residues. V lost 4 bases, J lost 8 bases, and 7 bases stayed unmatched. CDR1 is SQVTM, CDR2 ANQGSEA, per germline.

This chain links TRBV9 with TRBJ1-4; TRBD1 aligns across 10 bases. V lost 3 bases to trimming and J lost 8 bases; unmatched junction nucleotides: 7. This CDR3 has 15 amino acids. Germline lookup yields CDR1 SGDLS and CDR2 YYNGEE. This chain's CDR3 is CASSARQGASEKLFF. Written as DNA, the CDR3 is TGTGCCAGCAGCGCCCGACAGGGGGCCAGCGAAAAACTGTTTTTT.

The gene calls are TRBV6-5 and TRBJ2-5, with 14 positions matching TRBD2. V lost 4 bases, J lost 5 bases, and 3 bases stayed unmatched. This CDR3 contains 15 residues. CDR1 MNHEY and CDR2 SVGAGI come from the germline V gene. The CDR3 nucleotides are TGTGCCAGCAGTTTGACTAGCGGGAGGGGGGAGACCCAGTACTTC. The encoded protein is CASSLTSGRGETQYF.